What follows are 18 T cell receptor beta chains derived from one specimen sequenced in a study of blood T cell repertoires in COVID-19. Libraries were prepared by immunoSEQ multiplex PCR; TCRdb keeps only in-frame clonotypes and omits some of them. The sample shows fewer than 200,000 clones, about 90% of them seen only once. The sequenced sample was peripheral blood. The receptors derive from a man between 65 and 85 years old with active or convalescent COVID-19.

About this clone: Other DNA sequences in the same sample also yield this CDR3. The V and J genes are TRBV18 and TRBJ1-3; the D gene is possibly TRBD1 (6 bases). Germline V lookup: CDR1 KGHSH, CDR2 LQKENI. This CDR3 has 14 residues. The V end was cut by 3 bases, the J end by 1 base, with 7 bases between. The CDR3, as DNA: TGTGCCAGCTCACCGACAGGATCTGGAAACACCATATATTTT. It yields the protein CASSPTGSGNTIYF. Full variable domain (rest looked up from reference TRBV18 and TRBJ1-3): NAGVMQNPRHLVRRRGQEARLRCSPMKGHSHVYWYRQLPEEGLKFMVYLQKENIIDESGMPKERFSAEFPKEGPSILRIQQVVRGDSAAYFCASSPTGSGNTIYFGEGSWLTVV.

The rearrangement joins TRBV5-6 to TRBJ1-2; 8 bases fit TRBD1. The CDR3 has 16 amino acids. V shed 0 bases and J 4 bases; nucleotides not matched to a gene: 8. In germline, CDR1 is SGHDT, CDR2 YYEEEE. CDR3 sequence reads: CASSLGSGGAGYGYTF. The CDR3 region has the DNA TGTGCCAGCAGCTTGGGGTCAGGGGGCGCGGGCTATGGCTACACCTTC.

The V gene is TRBV6-6, the J gene TRBJ1-1; possible D gene TRBD1, 6 bases. The CDR3 is made up of 14 amino acids. Germline CDR1 MNHNY, CDR2 SVGAGI (reference sequence). Trimming removed 4 bases at V and 1 base at J, with 10 bases between. The CDR3 nucleotides read TGTGCCAGCAGTTCCCGGACAGCGAACACTGAAGCTTTCTTT. Protein sequence: CASSSRTANTEAFF.

This rearrangement joins TRBV10-3 to TRBJ1-5; no clear D. V was clipped by 5 bases and J by 4 bases, with 9 bases between them. The CDR3 totals 13 residues. Germline CDR1 ENHRY, CDR2 SYGVKD. The CDR3 loop reads CAISSEINQPQHF. As DNA, the CDR3 is TGTGCCATCAGTTCCGAGATTAATCAGCCCCAGCATTTT.

CDR3 amino acids: CASSYSRRGTDTQYF. CDR3 nucleotides: TGTGCCAGCAGTTACTCGAGGCGTGGCACAGATACGCAGTATTTT. V and J are TRBV6-5 and TRBJ2-3; no definite D call. The germline V and J ends were trimmed by 0 bases and 1 base, with 8 bases remaining between them. CDR3 length: 15 residues. In germline, CDR1 is MNHEY, CDR2 SVGAGI.

This chain links TRBV18 with TRBJ1-1; D is ambiguous. Trimming removed 0 bases at V and 4 bases at J, with 6 bases between. The CDR3 totals 13 residues. CDR1 is KGHSH and CDR2 is LQKENI in the germline V gene. The CDR3 loop is CASSPPTSTEAFF. CDR3 DNA: TGTGCCAGCTCACCACCGACAAGCACTGAAGCTTTCTTT.

This clone was found a few times. The chain is built from TRBV7-3 and TRBJ1-3; tentative D call: TRBD1 (6 bases). The CDR3 spans 17 residues. CDR1 and CDR2 from the germline V gene are SGHTA and FQGTGA. With 0 bases removed from V and 1 base from J, the gap between germline ends came to 13 bases. The DNA for the CDR3 is TGTGCCAGCAGCTTAACTTCACCCACAGGGTCTGGAAACACCATATATTTT. It translates to CASSLTSPTGSGNTIYF.

CDR3 in DNA: TGTGCCAGCAACCTACAGGGCCTAAACACCGGGGAGCTGTTTTTT. It yields the protein CASNLQGLNTGELFF. The chain recombines TRBV2 with TRBJ2-2, with D possibly matching TRBD1 (6 bases). Trimming cost V 7 bases and J 2 bases, with 14 bases left between them. Per the germline V gene, CDR1 is SNHLY and CDR2 is FYNNEI. The CDR3 sequence is 15 residues long.

This chain uses TRBV19 with TRBJ2-2, with D possibly TRBD1 on 6 matching bases. The germline V gene has CDR1 LNHDA and CDR2 SQIVND (reference sequence). The CDR3 consists of 16 residues. V lost 3 bases to trimming and J lost 2 bases, with 13 bases between them. For the CDR3, the DNA is TGTGCCAGTAGTATGACGGGACACCGAAACACCGGGGAGCTGTTTTTT. Its protein is CASSMTGHRNTGELFF.

This chain uses TRBV18 with TRBJ1-2, with D unresolved. V gave up 1 base and J gave up 3 bases, with 12 bases separating them. Germline values: CDR1 KGHSH, CDR2 LQKENI. The CDR3 contains 15 residues. DNA of the CDR3: TGTGCCAGCTCACCACGAGTGTCGCAGGACTATGGCTACACCTTC. Translation: CASSPRVSQDYGYTF.

V is TRBV29-1 and J is TRBJ1-1, with D uncertain. V dropped 7 bases and J dropped 6 bases, with 9 bases sitting between them. CDR1 and CDR2 from the germline V gene are SQVTM and ANQGSEA. CDR3 length: 10 residues. The DNA of the CDR3 is TGCAGCGCCTCCCCTCCTGAAGCTTTCTTT. Translated, it gives CSASPPEAFF.

This chain joins TRBV11-2 and TRBJ2-7; 7 bases align to TRBD1. The CDR3 consists of 15 residues. In germline, CDR1 is SGHAT, CDR2 FQNNGV. Losses at the gene ends were 1 base for V and 2 bases for J; bases not matched to a gene: 5. CDR3 residues: CASSLAGTDTYEQYF. CDR3 bases: TGTGCCAGCAGCTTAGCCGGGACAGACACCTACGAGCAGTACTTC.

V gene TRBV19 combines with J gene TRBJ2-1; 16 bases align to TRBD2. Germline lookup yields CDR1 LNHDA and CDR2 SQIVND (reference sequence). V lost 7 bases, J lost 0 bases, and 3 bases stayed unmatched. The CDR3 is made up of 17 amino acids. CDR3 DNA sequence: TGTGCCAGTACGGGACTAGCGGGAGGGAGCTCCTACAATGAGCAGTTCTTC. Translating it yields CASTGLAGGSSYNEQFF. Full variable domain (missing parts from reference TRBV19 and TRBJ2-1): DGGITQSPKYLFRKEGQNVTLSCEQNLNHDAMYWYRQDPGQGLRLIYYSQIVNDFQKGDIAEGYSVSREKKESFPLTVTSAQKNPTAFYLCASTGLAGGSSYNEQFFGPGTRLTVL.

This clone was detected only once. The rearrangement joins TRBV7-9 to TRBJ1-1, with D possibly TRBD1 on 5 matching bases. From germline, CDR1 is SEHNR and CDR2 FQNEAQ (reference sequence). V lost 5 bases, J lost 1 base, and 14 bases lay in between. The CDR3 is made up of 15 amino acids. The CDR3 coding sequence is TGTGCCAGCAGCCACGGCGGGACGGCGAACACTGAAGCTTTCTTT. Encoded protein: CASSHGGTANTEAFF.

This chain joins TRBV7-3 and TRBJ2-6; no clear D gene. Looked up from germline, CDR1 is SGHTA and CDR2 is FQGTGA. There are 15 residues in the CDR3. The V gene lost 5 bases and the J gene lost 0 bases, with 8 bases spanning the gap. CDR3 nucleotide sequence: TGTGCCAGCAGCCCGTCCGGCTCTGGGGCCAACGTCCTGACTTTC. It specifies CASSPSGSGANVLTF.

This chain connects TRBV7-2 to TRBJ1-3; D is ambiguous. There are 16 residues in the CDR3. Germline CDR1 and CDR2: SGHTA and FQGNSA. Trimming took 1 base from V and 0 from J, leaving 10 bases between them. The CDR3 DNA sequence: TGTGCCAGCAGCTTAGTGGGCACCGACTCTGGAAACACCATATATTTT. Amino acid sequence: CASSLVGTDSGNTIYF.

V usage is TRBV7-2 and J usage is TRBJ1-5, with a possible D match to TRBD1 (5 bases). Germline CDR1 and CDR2: SGHTA and FQGNSA. Trimming took 3 bases from V and 5 from J, leaving 11 bases between them. The CDR3 consists of 14 residues. This chain's CDR3 is CASSFSAGDQPQHF. The DNA of the CDR3 is TGTGCCAGCAGCTTTAGCGCGGGGGATCAGCCCCAGCATTTT.

The chain couples TRBV5-8 to TRBJ1-6; the match to TRBD1 covers 7 bases. V was pared by 4 bases and J by 5 bases, with 6 bases of the junction left unmatched. Germline V gives CDR1 SGHTS, CDR2 YDEGEE. There are 15 residues in the CDR3. CDR3 DNA: TGTGCCAGCAGCCCAAGGGACAGCAATAATTCACCCCTCCACTTT. Amino acids: CASSPRDSNNSPLHF. Full variable domain (missing parts from reference TRBV5-8 and TRBJ1-6): EAGVTQSPTHLIKTRGQQATLRCSPISGHTSVYWYQQALGLGLQFLLWYDEGEERNRGNFPPRFSGRQFPNYSSELNVNALELEDSALYLCASSPRDSNNSPLHFGNGTRLTVT.